This T cell receptor beta chain was captured by sequencing in a study of cytomegalovirus exposure and HLA in healthy donors (dated by TCRdb to 2017 to 2019). In the study overall: An earlier analysis of approximately 550 of the donors reported more than 250 Gb of sequence data and 120 million or so unique TCR beta sequences from some 180 million T cells. An early release that covered about 640 HLA-typed donors contained 250 to 350 gigabases of sequencing data and tens of millions of unique TCR sequences. Of the roughly 420 genotyped donors, 75% to 85% were placed in the genetic ancestry cluster associated with self-reported Caucasian donors. The study was designed to test whether signatures of past pathogen exposure could be identified by cataloging public T cell receptors. The study profiled the T cell repertoires of under 850 subjects by immunosequencing and related them to cytomegalovirus serostatus. In addition to the first cohort of hundreds of subjects, a separate validation cohort of around 110 different subjects was used. The study combined high-throughput TCR immunosequencing, statistical association of individual TCRs with disease status, and machine learning to predict cytomegalovirus infection status. In a later analysis, previously published TCR beta repertoires from 666 donors were re-analyzed and high-resolution HLA genotyping was added so that TCR occurrence patterns could be studied. Rather than drawing on any new phenotypic data, the later analysis identified candidate immune exposures from TCR beta sequences and the way those sequences occurred across donors. To decide whether each TCR beta V gene segment behaved as functional or pseudogenic, an earlier analysis of approximately 620 of the donors relied on high-throughput TCR beta sequencing. Donor age, sex, ethnicity and CMV serostatus were collected together with the repertoire data. Genome-wide SNP genotypes for about three fifths of the roughly 670 donors were used in a later genetic analysis, which treated that subset as a discovery cohort. Every discovery cohort repertoire had been produced on one sequencing platform. HLA typing included class I and class II loci at four-digit resolution. Typing coverage varied by locus: about 620-640 donors for A, B, C, DRB1 and DQB1; approximately 500 for DQA1; over 600 for DPA1; around 450 for DPB1. Roughly five DR-DQ haplotypes were treated as single units for association and clustering because of strong linkage in the cohort. Among 300 to 450 genotyped donors of the cohort, an average of about 240,000 unique TCR beta nucleotide sequences were sequenced per donor, 15% to 20% of them non-productive.

The CDR3 runs 14 amino acids, cysteine and phenylalanine included. The sequence is cut down to CDR3 DNA, 42 bases in frame from base 1. The CDR1 and CDR2 encoded by the germline V gene (reference sequence) are SEHNR and FQNEAQ. For this chain, trimming is 5 bases at the V end and 10 bases at the J end, and the number of junction bases without a gene match is 12. The method was the immunoSEQ multiplex PCR assay. A mixture of 60 forward primers for TCR Vbeta segments and 13 reverse primers for TCR Jbeta segments was used in the multiplex PCR. Amplification of the CDR3 region of rearranged TCR beta genes was performed with a multiplex PCR assay on genomic DNA. The amplified TCR beta libraries were sequenced on the Illumina HiSeq System as 87-base-pair reads. The paper's data handling went like this. A later analysis counted approximately 76 million unique TCR beta chains across the 550 to 700 repertoires, and approximately 11 million of these chains were shared by at least two donors. Raw reads were error-corrected and collapsed into unique sequences by a nearest-neighbor algorithm in which closely related sequences were merged to remove PCR and sequencing errors. V, D and J gene segments were assigned by aligning CDR3 sequences to IMGT reference sequences. For a sequence to be retained, a match of at least six nucleotides to both a V gene segment and a J gene segment was required. Rearrangements were classified as productive when the CDR3 lacked stop codons and remained in frame with V and J, and all other rearrangements were classified as non-productive. CDR3 was defined by IMGT convention, running from the second conserved V-encoded cysteine to the conserved J-encoded phenylalanine. The earlier analysis of some 540 of the donors excluded any sequence lacking an unambiguous match to a single V gene segment. An earlier analysis of 587 of the donors called V segments functional above 56.7% productive rearrangements and segregating when the between-donor standard deviation exceeded 5%. A statistical classification framework was developed to diagnose cytomegalovirus status using the catalog of TCR beta chain sequences. V and J gene assignment, in a later analysis, came from comparing TCR nucleotide sequences with IMGT/GENE-DB human TR gene sequences. In a later analysis, CDR3 sequences and most-parsimonious VDJ recombination scenarios were assigned using the TCRdist pipeline. In a later analysis, each TCR beta chain was defined by its CDR3 amino acid sequence together with its V-gene family, and reads without a unique V-gene family were excluded. In a later analysis, around 600 highly shared, low-generation-probability nucleotide sequences were removed to address suspected cross-contamination and a sequencing artifact. In a later analysis, a clonal expansion index was calculated for each public chain from normalized within-repertoire ranks of inferred template counts. In a later analysis, generation probabilities were computed with a VDJ recombination model fitted to out-of-frame rearrangements, and the resulting probabilities were checked against IGoR. A later analysis scored TCR-TCR, TCR-HLA and TCR-CMV co-occurrence with hypergeometric tests, applying a repertoire-size bias correction to TCR pairs. To estimate false discovery rates, a later analysis permuted the HLA or CMV assignments 20 times. In a later analysis, co-occurring TCRs were grouped with DBSCAN, and TCRdist sequence similarity was added when clustering was performed within HLA-allele-positive subsets. For co-occurrence clustering, repertoires with fewer than 30,000 or more than 120,000 public chains were excluded, along with about five repertoires with anomalous nucleotide sharing. In TCRdb, the immuneACCESS table is reduced to in-frame sequences with V and J assigned. These tables do not hold every clone; where another copy was compared, an unresolved V gene accounts for under half, and the others remain unexplained. D and trimming were read from the DNA, whereas the V and J calls and clone size are those reported in that table. The sample's clone listing holds about 55,000 clones. The ten biggest clones cover 8.9% of the sample.

The cohort comprised more than 550 healthy bone marrow donors. Cohort members were all nominally healthy when sampled, although unrecorded immune exposures were likely present. The donor tested CMV seropositive, placing the donor among the 310 or so seropositive members of the cohort. Each donor provided a peripheral blood sample, and peripheral blood mononuclear cells were used for TCR beta sequencing. Genomic DNA extraction from the blood cell samples was performed with the Qiagen DNeasy Blood Extraction Kit. With respect to this clone: Which antigen it targets is not known.

What the authors observed across the whole study: Because HLA typing was missing for some donors at each locus, association tests included only the typed subset. Three of the identified cytomegalovirus-associated TCR beta chains were confirmed in vitro to be specific for cytomegalovirus antigens. A cluster of highly shared sequence variants was judged likely to be a technical artifact of the sequencing pipeline. Immune exposure information for the cohort was limited to CMV serostatus. A total of 150 to 200 TCR beta chains were listed by the study as associated with cytomegalovirus. Across donors, most TCR sequences were observed very rarely, whereas some public TCRs were present in many individuals. Roughly uniform sequencing depth across donors was assumed in presence/absence analyses, although this assumption may not hold. Assigning TCR associations to individual alleles was difficult when HLA alleles, especially DR and DQ, strongly co-occurred. The authors suggested that the approach could potentially be generalized to other disease states and immunological phenotypes. V-gene and J-gene trimming of TCR beta chains was associated with a missense DCLRE1C variant in a later genetic analysis, and the association was replicated in an independent cohort. In a later analysis, HLA-associated TCR beta chains showed more clonal expansion and lower generation probabilities than non-associated chains that were equally common. Because counts were too low, roughly 16 rarely observed V segments, including chromosome 9 orphons, were excluded from the earlier analysis of several hundred of the donors. In an earlier analysis of around 600 of the donors, most TCR beta V segments appeared in productive rearrangements about 87% or about 30% of the time, broadly matching IMGT annotations. This cohort had only TCR beta chains sequenced, and the lack of alpha or paired-chain data limited which features could be detected. In a later genetic analysis, fewer N-insertions in productive TCRs were reported among donors in an Asian-associated ancestry cluster than the roughly 700-donor mean. A later analysis found that most CMV-associated TCR beta chains appeared HLA-restricted, with HLA associations seemingly driven largely by CMV exposure. The 87-base-pair reads could not distinguish some IMGT-functional V segments, including TRBV6-2 and TRBV6-3, so those segments were excluded. In both the original and validation cohorts, the classifier was reported to diagnose cytomegalovirus status with high specificity and sensitivity. Specific HLA alleles were associated with 15,000 to 20,000 TCR beta sequences at a false discovery rate of 0.05 in a later analysis. In a later analysis, several top co-occurrence clusters were reported to appear linked to parvovirus B19, influenza, CMV and Epstein-Barr virus. A further reported finding was that TCR beta sequences accurately predicted the HLA-A and HLA-B alleles for most subjects in the first cohort. According to a later analysis, TCR association rates differed among HLA loci, with DRB1 alleles showing the most associated TCRs and HLA-C alleles showing the fewest. Correlated functional status among segregating V segments might be attributable to linkage disequilibrium, but an unknown experimental factor could not be ruled out.

Sequencing was done on a sample of PBMCs. This clonotype was sampled from a man aged 50 to 59 in good health and CMV-seropositive. The sequence joins TRBV7-9 to TRBJ1-1, and 8 junctional nucleotides match TRBD1. CDR3 sequence: CASSTRTGNRGAFF. The DNA sequence is given as TGTGCCAGCAGCACCCGGACAGGGAATAGGGGAGCTTTCTTT.